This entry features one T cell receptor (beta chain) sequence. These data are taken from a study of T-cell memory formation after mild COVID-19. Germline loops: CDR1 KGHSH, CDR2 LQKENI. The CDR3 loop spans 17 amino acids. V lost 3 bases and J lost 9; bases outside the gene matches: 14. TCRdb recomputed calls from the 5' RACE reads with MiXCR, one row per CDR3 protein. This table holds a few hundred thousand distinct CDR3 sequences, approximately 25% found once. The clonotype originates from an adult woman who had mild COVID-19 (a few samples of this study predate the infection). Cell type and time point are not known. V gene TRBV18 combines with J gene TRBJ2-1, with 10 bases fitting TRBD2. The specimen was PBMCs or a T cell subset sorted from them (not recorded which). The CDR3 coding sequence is TGTGCCAGCTCACCCCCATTGGTAGCGGGAGGATACCCTGAGCAGTTCTTC. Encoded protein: CASSPPLVAGGYPEQFF.